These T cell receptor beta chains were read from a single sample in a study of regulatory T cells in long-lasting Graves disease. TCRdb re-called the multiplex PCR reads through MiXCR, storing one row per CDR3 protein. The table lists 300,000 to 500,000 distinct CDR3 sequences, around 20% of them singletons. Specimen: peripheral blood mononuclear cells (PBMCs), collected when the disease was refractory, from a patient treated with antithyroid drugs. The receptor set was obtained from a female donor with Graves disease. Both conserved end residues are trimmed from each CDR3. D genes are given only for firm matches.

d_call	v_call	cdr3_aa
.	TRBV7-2	ASSLGDTPDYEQY
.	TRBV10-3	AISKTSGNTIY
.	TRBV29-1	SVVRTDTQY
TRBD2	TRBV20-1	SAHHTSDQETQY
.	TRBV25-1	ASSDLQGQETQH
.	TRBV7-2	ASSPTGIPQY
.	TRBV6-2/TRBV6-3	ASSENREETCEQY
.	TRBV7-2	ASSLVRVGTGELF
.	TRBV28	ACSPQGYGNEKLF
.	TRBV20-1	SAIRDGAYEQY
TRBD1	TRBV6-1	ATTTGGRNTDTQY
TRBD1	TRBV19	ASSRDSNYNEQF
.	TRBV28	ASSAGTVDEKLF
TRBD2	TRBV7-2	ASSLDGRAYEQY
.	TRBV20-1	SAGGSYEQY
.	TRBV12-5	ASGLAELGTTKRGELF
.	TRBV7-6	ASSSNPSEQY
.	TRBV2	ASSAGGAYNEQF
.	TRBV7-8	ASSYYRELEEPTNIYEQY
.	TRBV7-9	ASSLEGIGSPLH
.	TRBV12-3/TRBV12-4	ASSPVAPHNEQF
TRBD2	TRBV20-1	SAAGTSGRAREQY
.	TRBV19	ASSPRPGTNEKLF
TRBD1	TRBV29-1	SVEDLGTGVKNIQY
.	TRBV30	AWSVYSYEQY
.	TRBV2	ASTVGSTGDEQF
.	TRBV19	ASNTGTQETQY